This TCR beta chain was recovered during a study of shared clonotypes between healthy human individuals. Looking at the study overall: Three plates each covered CD4 naive and memory; CD8 naive two, CD8 memory one.

About this clone itself: Its specificity is unknown.

Germline V lookup: CDR1 GTSNPN, CDR2 SVGIG (reference sequence). The CDR3 contains 15 residues. V lost 3 bases, J lost 2 bases, and 8 bases stayed unmatched. Study-level results: Expectations were that clonotype sharing among donors would be affected by sequencing depth. Some clonotypes were shared by all four sorted-subset donors, while others were not shared. The non-shared ones had lower generation probabilities than the shared ones. Between a few donors, naive CD4 clonotypes were shared at a level of about 5%.

The assay was immunoSEQ multiplex PCR, and TCRdb's table has in-frame clones only and misses some. This sample has about 380,000 clones, with roughly 96% found just once. The receptor's source is a man younger than 45 in good health. Sequencing was done on a sample of memory CD8+ T cells sorted from blood. The subset is: CD45RO+ cells pooled with CCR7-negative TemRA cells. This chain uses TRBV30 with TRBJ2-7; 9 bases agree with TRBD2. The CDR3 reads CAWSSAERGAYEQYF. The CDR3 DNA follows: TGTGCCTGGAGCAGCGCCGAGCGGGGGGCCTACGAGCAGTACTTC.